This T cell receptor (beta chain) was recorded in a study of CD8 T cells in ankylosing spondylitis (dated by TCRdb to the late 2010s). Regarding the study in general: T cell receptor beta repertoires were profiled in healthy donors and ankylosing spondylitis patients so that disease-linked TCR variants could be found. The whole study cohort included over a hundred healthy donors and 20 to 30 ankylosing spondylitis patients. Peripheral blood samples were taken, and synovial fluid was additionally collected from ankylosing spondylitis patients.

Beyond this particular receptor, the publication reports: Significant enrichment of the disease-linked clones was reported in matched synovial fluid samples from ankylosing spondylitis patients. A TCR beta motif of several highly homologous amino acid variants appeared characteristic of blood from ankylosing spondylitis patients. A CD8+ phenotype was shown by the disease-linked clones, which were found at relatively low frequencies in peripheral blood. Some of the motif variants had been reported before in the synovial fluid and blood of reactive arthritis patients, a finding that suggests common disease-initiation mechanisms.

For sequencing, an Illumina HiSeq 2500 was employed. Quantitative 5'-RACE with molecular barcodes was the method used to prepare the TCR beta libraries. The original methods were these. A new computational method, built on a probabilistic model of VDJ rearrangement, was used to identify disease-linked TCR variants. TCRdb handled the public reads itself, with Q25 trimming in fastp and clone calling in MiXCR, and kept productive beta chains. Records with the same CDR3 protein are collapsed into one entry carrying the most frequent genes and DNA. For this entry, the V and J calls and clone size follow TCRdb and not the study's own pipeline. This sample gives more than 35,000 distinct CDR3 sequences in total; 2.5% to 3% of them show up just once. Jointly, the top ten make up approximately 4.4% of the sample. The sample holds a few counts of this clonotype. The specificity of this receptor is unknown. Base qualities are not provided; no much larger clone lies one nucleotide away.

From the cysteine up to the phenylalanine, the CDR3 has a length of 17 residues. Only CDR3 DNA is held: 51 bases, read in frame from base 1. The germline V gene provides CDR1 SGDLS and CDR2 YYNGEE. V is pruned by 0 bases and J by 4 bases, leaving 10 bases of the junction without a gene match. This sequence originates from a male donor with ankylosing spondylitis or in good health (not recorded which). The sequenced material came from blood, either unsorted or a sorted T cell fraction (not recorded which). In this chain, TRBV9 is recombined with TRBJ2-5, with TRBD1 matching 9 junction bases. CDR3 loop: CASSVGAFTGGAETQYF. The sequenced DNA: TGTGCCAGCAGCGTAGGGGCCTTCACAGGGGGCGCAGAGACCCAGTACTTC.